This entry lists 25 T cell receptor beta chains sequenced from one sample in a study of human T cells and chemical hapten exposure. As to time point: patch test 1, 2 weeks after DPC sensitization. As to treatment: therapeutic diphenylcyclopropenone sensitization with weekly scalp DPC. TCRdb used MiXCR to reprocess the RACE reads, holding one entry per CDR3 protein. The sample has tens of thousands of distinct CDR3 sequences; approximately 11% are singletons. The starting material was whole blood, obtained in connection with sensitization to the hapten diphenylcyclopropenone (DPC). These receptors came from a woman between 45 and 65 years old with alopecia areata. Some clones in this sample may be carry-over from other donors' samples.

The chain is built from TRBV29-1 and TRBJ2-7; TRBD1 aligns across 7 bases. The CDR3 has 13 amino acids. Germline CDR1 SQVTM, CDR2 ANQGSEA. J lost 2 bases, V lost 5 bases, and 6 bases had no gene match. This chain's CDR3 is CSVRQGQTYEQYF. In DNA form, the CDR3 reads TGCAGCGTTCGACAGGGACAGACCTACGAGCAGTACTTC.

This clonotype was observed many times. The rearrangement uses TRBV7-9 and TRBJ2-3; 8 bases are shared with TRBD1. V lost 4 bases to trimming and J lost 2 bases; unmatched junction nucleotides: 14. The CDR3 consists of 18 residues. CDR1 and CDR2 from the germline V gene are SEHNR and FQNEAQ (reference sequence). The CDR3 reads CASSSGTGGGRLTDTQYF. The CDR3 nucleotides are TGTGCCAGCAGCTCCGGGACAGGTGGGGGACGCCTCACAGATACGCAGTATTTT. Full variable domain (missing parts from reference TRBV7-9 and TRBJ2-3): DTGVSQNPRHKITKRGQNVTFRCDPISEHNRLYWYRQTLGQGPEFLTYFQNEAQLEKSRLLSDRFSAERPKGSFSTLEIQRTEQGDSAMYLCASSSGTGGGRLTDTQYFGPGTRLTVL.

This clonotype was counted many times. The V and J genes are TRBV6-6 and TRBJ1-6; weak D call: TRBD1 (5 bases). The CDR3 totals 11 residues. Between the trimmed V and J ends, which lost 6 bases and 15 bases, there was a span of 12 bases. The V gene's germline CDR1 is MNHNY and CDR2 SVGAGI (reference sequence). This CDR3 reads CASSYSGGLHF. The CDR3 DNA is TGTGCCAGCAGCTACAGCGGGGGCCTCCACTTT.

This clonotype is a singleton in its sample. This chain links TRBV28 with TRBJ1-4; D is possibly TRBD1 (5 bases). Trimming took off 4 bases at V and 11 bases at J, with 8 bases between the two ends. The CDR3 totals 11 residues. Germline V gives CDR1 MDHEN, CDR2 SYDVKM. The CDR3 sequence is CASSSGVKLFF. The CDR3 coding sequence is TGTGCCAGCAGTTCGGGGGTGAAACTGTTTTTT. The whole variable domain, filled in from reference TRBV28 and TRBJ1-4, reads DVKVTQSSRYLVKRTGEKVFLECVQDMDHENMFWYRQDPGLGLRLIYFSYDVKMKEKGDIPEGYSVSREKKERFSLILESASTNQTSMYLCASSSGVKLFFGSGTQLSVL.

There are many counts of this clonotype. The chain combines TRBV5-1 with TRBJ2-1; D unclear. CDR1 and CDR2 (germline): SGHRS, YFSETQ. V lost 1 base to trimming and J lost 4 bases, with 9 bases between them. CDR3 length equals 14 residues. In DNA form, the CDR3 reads TGCGCCAGCAGCTTGATAACCGCTTACAATGAGCAGTTCTTC. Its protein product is CASSLITAYNEQFF.

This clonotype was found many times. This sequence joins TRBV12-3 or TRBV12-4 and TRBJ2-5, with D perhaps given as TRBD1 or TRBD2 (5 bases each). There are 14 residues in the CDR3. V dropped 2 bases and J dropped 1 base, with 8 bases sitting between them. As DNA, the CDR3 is TGTGCCAGCAGTTTAAGAGGGGCCCAAGAGACCCAGTACTTC. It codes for CASSLRGAQETQYF.

CDR3 coding DNA: TGTGCCAGCAGCTTAGGAGGAGCCAGCTCTGGGGCCAACGTCCTGACTTTC. Encoded protein: CASSLGGASSGANVLTF. The chain employs TRBV7-3 and TRBJ2-6, with a tentative D call TRBD2 (5 bases). CDR1 is SGHTA, CDR2 FQGTGA, per germline. Trimming removed 2 bases at V and 0 bases at J, with 11 bases between. The CDR3 spans 17 residues. Variable domain in full (rest from reference TRBV7-3 and TRBJ2-6): GAGVSQTPSNKVTEKGKYVELRCDPISGHTALYWYRQSLGQGPEFLIYFQGTGAADDSGLPNDRFFAVRPEGSVSTLKIQRTERGDSAVYLCASSLGGASSGANVLTFGAGSRLTVL.

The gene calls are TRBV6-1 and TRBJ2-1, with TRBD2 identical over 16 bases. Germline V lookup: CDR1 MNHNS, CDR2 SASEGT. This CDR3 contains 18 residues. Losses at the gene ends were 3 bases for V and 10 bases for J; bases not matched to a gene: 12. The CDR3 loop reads CASSDLAGTSGRAEEQFF. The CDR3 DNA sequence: TGTGCCAGCAGTGACTTGGCCGGGACTAGCGGGAGGGCCGAAGAGCAGTTCTTC.

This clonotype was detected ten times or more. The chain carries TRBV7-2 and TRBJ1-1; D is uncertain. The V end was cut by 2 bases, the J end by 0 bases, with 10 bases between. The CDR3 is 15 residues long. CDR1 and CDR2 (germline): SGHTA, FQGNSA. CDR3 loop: CASSLNHQLNTEAFF. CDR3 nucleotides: TGTGCCAGCAGCTTAAATCATCAATTGAACACTGAAGCTTTCTTT.

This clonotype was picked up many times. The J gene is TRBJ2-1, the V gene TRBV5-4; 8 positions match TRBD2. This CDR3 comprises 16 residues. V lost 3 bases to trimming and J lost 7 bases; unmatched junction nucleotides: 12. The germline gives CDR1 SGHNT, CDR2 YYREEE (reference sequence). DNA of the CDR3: TGTGCCAGCAGCTCCGGGGGCGGGAGGTCGTTTAATGAGCAGTTCTTC. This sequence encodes CASSSGGGRSFNEQFF. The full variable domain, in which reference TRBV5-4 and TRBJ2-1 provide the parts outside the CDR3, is ETGVTQSPTHLIKTRGQQVTLRCSSQSGHNTVSWYQQALGQGPQFIFQYYREEENGRGNFPPRFSGLQFPNYSSELNVNALELDDSALYLCASSSGGGRSFNEQFFGPGTRLTVL.

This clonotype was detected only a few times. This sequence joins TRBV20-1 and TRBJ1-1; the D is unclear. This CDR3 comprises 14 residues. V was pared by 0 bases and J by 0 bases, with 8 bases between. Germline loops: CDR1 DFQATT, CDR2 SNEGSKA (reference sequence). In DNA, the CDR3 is TGCAGTGCTAGAGATCTATCCGTGAACACTGAAGCTTTCTTT. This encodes CSARDLSVNTEAFF.

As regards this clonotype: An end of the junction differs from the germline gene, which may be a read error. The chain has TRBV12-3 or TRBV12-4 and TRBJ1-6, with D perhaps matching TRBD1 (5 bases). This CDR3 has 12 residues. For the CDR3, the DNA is TGTACCAGCAGCCAAGGGGTGTCACCCCTCCACTTT. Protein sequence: CTSSQGVSPLHF.

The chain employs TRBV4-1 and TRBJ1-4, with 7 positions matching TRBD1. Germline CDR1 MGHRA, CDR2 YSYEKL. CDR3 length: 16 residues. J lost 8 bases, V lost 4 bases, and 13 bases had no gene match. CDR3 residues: CASSRVRGLGGEKLFF. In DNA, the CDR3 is TGCGCCAGCAGCCGCGTAAGGGGGCTTGGAGGGGAAAAACTGTTTTTT.

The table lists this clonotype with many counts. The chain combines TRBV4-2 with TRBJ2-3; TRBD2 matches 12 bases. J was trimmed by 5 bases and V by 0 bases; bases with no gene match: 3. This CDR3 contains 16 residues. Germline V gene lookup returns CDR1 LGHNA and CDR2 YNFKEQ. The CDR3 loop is CASSQEGLAGQDTQYF. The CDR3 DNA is TGTGCCAGCAGCCAAGAGGGACTAGCGGGTCAAGATACGCAGTATTTT.

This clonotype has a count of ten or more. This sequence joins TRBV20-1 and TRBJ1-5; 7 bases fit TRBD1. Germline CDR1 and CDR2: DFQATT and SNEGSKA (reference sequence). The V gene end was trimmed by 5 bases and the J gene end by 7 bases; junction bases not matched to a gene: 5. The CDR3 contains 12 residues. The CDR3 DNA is TGCAGTGCTTGGGACAGAGGCCAGCCCCAGCATTTT. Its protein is CSAWDRGQPQHF.

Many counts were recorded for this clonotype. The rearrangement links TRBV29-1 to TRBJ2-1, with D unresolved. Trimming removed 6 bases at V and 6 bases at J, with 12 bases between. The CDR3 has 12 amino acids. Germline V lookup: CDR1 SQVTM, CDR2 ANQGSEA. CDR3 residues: CSVLRLFNEQFF. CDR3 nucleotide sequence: TGCAGCGTCCTAAGACTCTTCAATGAGCAGTTCTTC.

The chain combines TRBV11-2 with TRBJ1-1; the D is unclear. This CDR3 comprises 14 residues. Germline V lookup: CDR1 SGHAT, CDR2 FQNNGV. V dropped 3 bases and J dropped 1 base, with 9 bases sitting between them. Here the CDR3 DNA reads TGTGCCAGCAGCTTTCACCCAGGGAACACTGAAGCTTTCTTT. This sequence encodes CASSFHPGNTEAFF.

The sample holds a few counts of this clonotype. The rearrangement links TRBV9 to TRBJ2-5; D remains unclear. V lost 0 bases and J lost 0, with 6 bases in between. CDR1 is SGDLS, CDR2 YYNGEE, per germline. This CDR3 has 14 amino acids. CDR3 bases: TGTGCCAGCAGCGTAGGCGGCTACCAAGAGACCCAGTACTTC. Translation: CASSVGGYQETQYF.

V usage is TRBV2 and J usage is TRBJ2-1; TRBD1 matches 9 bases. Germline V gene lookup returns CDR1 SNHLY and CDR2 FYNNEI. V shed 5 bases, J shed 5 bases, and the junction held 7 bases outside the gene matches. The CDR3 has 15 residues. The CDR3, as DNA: TGTGCCAGCAGTCGGGAACAGGGGGCACACAATGAGCAGTTCTTC. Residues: CASSREQGAHNEQFF.

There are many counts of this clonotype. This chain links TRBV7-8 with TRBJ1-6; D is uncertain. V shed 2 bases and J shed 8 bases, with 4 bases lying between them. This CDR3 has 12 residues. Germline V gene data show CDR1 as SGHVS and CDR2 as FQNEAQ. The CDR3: CASSLSYSPLHF. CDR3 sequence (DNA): TGTGCCAGCAGCTTATCTTATTCACCCCTCCACTTT.

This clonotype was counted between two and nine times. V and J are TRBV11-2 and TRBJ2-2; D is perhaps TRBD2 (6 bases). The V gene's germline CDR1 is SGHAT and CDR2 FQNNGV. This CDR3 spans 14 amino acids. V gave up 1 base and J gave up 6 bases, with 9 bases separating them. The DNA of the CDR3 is TGTGCCAGCAGCTTAGTCGGGGGACCCGGGGAGCTGTTTTTT. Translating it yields CASSLVGGPGELFF.

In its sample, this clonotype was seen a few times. CDR3 sequence: CASSLLALNTEAFF. In nucleotides, the CDR3 is TGTGCCAGCAGCTTACTGGCGCTGAACACTGAAGCTTTCTTT. This sequence joins TRBV7-2 and TRBJ1-1; D call uncertain. This CDR3 comprises 14 residues. CDR1 and CDR2 (germline): SGHTA, FQGNSA. V was pared by 2 bases and J by 0 bases, with 7 bases between. Filled out from reference TRBV7-2 and TRBJ1-1, the complete variable domain reads GAGVSQSPSNKVTEKGKDVELRCDPISGHTALYWYRQSLGQGLEFLIYFQGNSAPDKSGLPSDRFSAERTGGSVSTLTIQRTQQEDSAVYLCASSLLALNTEAFFGQGTRLTVV.

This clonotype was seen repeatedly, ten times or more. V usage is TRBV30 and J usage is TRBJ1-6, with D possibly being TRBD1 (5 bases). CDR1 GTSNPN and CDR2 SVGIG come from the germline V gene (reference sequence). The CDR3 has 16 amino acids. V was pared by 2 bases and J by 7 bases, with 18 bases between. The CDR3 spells CAWSSFGLRENSPLHF. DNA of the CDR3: TGTGCCTGGAGTTCGTTCGGGCTCAGGGAGAATTCACCCCTCCACTTT.

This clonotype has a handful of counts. For the CDR3, the DNA is TGTGCCAGCAGTGAATCAGGGAAAGGGTCCTACAATGAGCAGTTCTTC. It is translated as CASSESGKGSYNEQFF. The chain employs TRBV25-1 and TRBJ2-1; the D gene is possibly TRBD1 (5 bases). V was shortened by 1 base and J by 1 base, with 11 bases between the two germline ends. The germline V gene has CDR1 MGHDK and CDR2 SYGVNS. The CDR3 is 16 amino acids.

The CDR3 reads CASSFEGGGAYEQYF. In DNA form, the CDR3 reads TGTGCCAGCAGTTTCGAGGGCGGAGGGGCCTACGAGCAGTACTTC. The chain uses TRBV6-1 and TRBJ2-7; a possible D gene is TRBD2 (6 bases). The germline gives CDR1 MNHNS, CDR2 SASEGT. This CDR3 has 15 residues. The germline V and J ends were trimmed by 5 bases and 2 bases, with 16 bases remaining between them.